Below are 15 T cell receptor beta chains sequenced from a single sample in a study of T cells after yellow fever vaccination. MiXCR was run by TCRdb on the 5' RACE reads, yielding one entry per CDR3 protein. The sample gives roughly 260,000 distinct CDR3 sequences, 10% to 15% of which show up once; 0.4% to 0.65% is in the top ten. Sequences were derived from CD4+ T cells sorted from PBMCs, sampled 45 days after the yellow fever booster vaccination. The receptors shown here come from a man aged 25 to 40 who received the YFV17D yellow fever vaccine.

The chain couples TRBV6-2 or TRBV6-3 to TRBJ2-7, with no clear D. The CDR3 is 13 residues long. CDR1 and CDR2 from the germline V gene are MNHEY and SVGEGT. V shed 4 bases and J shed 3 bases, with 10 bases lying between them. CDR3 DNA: TGTGCCAGCAGTTTCGACGAGCGCTACGAGCAGTACTTC. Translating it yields CASSFDERYEQYF.

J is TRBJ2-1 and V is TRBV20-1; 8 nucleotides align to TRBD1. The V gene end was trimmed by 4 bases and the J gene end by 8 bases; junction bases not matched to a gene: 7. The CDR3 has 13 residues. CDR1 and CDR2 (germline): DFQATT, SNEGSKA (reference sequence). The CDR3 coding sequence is TGCAGTGCTATGGGACAGGAGCACTATGAGCAGTTCTTC. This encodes CSAMGQEHYEQFF.

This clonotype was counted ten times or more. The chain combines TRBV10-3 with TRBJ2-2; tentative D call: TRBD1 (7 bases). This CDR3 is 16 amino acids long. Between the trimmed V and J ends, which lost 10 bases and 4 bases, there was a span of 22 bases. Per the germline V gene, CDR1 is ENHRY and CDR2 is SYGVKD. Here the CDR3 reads CATNGGQGVSTGELFF. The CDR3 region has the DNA TGTGCCACAAACGGGGGCCAGGGGGTCTCCACCGGGGAGCTGTTTTTT.

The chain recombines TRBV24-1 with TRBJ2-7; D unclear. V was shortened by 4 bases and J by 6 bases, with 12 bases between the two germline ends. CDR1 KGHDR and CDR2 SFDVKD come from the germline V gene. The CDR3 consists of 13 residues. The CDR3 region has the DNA TGTGCCACCAGTGACTGGACCCACAGCGAGCAGTACTTC. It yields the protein CATSDWTHSEQYF.

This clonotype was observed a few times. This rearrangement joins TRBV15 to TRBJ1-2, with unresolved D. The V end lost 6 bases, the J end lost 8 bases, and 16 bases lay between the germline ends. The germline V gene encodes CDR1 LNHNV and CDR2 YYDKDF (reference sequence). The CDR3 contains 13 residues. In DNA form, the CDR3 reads TGTGCCACCAGAAAACCGGCATCATCCGGCTACACCTTC. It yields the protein CATRKPASSGYTF.

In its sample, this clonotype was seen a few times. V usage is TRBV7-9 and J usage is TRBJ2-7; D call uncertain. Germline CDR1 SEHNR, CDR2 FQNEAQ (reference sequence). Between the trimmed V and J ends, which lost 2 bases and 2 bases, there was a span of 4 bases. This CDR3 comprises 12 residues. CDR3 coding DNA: TGTGCCAGCAGCTTAAATCCCTACGAGCAGTACTTC. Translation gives CASSLNPYEQYF.

CDR3 nucleotides: TGTGCCAGCAGCTTAGGACCGGGAGGTGGAGAGACCCAGTACTTC. It encodes CASSLGPGGGETQYF. The chain joins TRBV7-2 to TRBJ2-5; 7 bases are shared with TRBD2. The CDR3 consists of 15 residues. In germline, CDR1 is SGHTA, CDR2 FQGNSA. J was trimmed by 4 bases and V by 1 base; bases with no gene match: 6.

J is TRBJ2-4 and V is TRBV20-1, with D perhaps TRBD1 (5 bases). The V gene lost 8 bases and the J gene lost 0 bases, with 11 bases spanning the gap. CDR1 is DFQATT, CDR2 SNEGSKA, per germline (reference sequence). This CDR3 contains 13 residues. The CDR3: CSRTSLAKNIQYF. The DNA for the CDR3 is TGCAGTCGGACATCTTTAGCCAAAAACATTCAGTACTTC.

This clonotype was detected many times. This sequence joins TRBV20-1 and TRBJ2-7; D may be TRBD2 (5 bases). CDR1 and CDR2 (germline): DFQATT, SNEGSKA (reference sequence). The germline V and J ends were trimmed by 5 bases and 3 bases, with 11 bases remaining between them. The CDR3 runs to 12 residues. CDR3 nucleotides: TGCAGTGCTGCCCAAACTAGCTACGAGCAGTACTTC. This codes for CSAAQTSYEQYF.

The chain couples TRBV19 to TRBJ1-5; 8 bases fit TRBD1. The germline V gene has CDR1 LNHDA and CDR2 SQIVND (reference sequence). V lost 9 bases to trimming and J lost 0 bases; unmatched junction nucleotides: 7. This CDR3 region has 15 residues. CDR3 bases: TGTGCCAGCCGACAGGGGCGACATAGCAATCAGCCCCAGCATTTT. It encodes CASRQGRHSNQPQHF.

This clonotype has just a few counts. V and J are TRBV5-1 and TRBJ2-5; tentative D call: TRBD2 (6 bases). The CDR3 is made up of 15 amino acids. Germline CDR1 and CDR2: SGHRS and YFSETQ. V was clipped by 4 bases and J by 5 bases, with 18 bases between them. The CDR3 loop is CASSDGSTRMETQYF. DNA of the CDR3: TGCGCCAGCAGCGACGGTTCGACTAGAATGGAGACCCAGTACTTC. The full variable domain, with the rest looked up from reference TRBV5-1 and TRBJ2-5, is KAGVTQTPRYLIKTRGQQVTLSCSPISGHRSVSWYQQTPGQGLQFLFEYFSETQRNKGNFPGRFSGRQFSNSRSEMNVSTLELGDSALYLCASSDGSTRMETQYFGPGTRLLVL.

This CDR3 reads CASSSRGWEQFF. The CDR3 coding sequence is TGTGCCAGCAGCTCACGGGGGTGGGAGCAGTTCTTC. The chain is built from TRBV12-3 or TRBV12-4 and TRBJ2-1; D possibly corresponds to TRBD2 (6 bases). V lost 6 bases, J lost 10 bases, and 13 bases lay in between. The CDR3 loop spans 12 amino acids.

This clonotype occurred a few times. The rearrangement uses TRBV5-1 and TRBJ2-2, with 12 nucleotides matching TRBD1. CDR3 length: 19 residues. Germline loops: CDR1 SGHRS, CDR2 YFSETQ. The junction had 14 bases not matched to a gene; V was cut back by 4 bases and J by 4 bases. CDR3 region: CASSRPGQGALITTGELFF. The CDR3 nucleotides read TGCGCCAGCAGCCGTCCGGGACAGGGGGCGCTTATTACCACCGGGGAGCTGTTTTTT.

The CDR3 DNA is TGTGCCAGCAGCTTGGAGGGACTAGCGGACAATGAGCAGTTCTTC. This translates into CASSLEGLADNEQFF. The chain uses TRBV5-5 and TRBJ2-1; 11 nucleotides align to TRBD2. The CDR3 runs to 15 residues. V lost 0 bases to trimming and J lost 5 bases; unmatched junction nucleotides: 1. CDR1 and CDR2 (germline): SGHKS, YYEKEE (reference sequence).

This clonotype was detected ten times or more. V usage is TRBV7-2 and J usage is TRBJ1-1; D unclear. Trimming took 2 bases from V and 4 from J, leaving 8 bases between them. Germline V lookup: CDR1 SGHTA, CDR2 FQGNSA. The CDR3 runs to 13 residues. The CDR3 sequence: CASSLTRPTEAFF. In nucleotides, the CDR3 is TGTGCCAGCAGCTTAACGAGACCCACTGAAGCTTTCTTT.